This T cell receptor (beta chain) was recorded in a study of T cells after yellow fever vaccination. Turning to the study itself: Libraries from low-cell-number fractions were prepared with the SMART-Seq v4 Ultra Low Input RNA kit.

This clonotype was detected a few times. Antigen specificity is unknown. Study-level results: A weaker secondary response peaked on day 5, the primary on day 15. Boosting was followed by the reappearance of most primary-vaccination clones (roughly 95% CD4, more than 70% CD8).

Synthesis of TCR cDNA relied on 5'RACE template switching, which attached a universal primer site and UMIs. One entry per CDR3 protein results from TCRdb running MiXCR on the 5' RACE reads. The sample comprises around 350,000 distinct CDR3 sequences, over 5% of which are singletons, and roughly 15% rests with the top ten. The sequence derives from a man aged 25-40 years who received the YFV17D yellow fever vaccine. The material sequenced was PBMCs, taken 5 days after the yellow fever booster vaccination.

In DNA, the CDR3 is TGTGCCAGCAGCTCCGGACAGTACGAGCAGTACTTC. Its translation: CASSSGQYEQYF. The J gene is TRBJ2-7, the V gene TRBV6-5; TRBD1 might be the D (6 bases). CDR3 length: 12 amino acids. Germline V gene data show CDR1 as MNHEY and CDR2 as SVGAGI. Trimming removed 6 bases from V and 4 bases from J, with 10 bases in between.